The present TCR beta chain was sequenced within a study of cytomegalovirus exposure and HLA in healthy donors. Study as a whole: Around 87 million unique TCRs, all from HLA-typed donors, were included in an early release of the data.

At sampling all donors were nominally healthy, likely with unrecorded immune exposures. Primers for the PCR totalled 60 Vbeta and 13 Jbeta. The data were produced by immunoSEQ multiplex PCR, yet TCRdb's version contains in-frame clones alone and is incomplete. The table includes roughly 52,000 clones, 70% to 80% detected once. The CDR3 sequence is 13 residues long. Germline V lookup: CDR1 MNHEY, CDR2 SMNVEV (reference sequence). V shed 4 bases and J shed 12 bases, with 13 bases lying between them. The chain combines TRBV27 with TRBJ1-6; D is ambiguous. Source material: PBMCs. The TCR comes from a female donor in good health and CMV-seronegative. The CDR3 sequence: CASSYDVRGPLHF. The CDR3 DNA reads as TGTGCCAGCAGTTACGACGTCCGGGGACCCCTCCACTTT.